Shown below are 31 T cell receptor beta chains from a single sample sequenced in a study of CD8 T cells in Susac syndrome. The RNA input was 0.5 to 1 ug, and it was reverse transcribed with random hexamers. TCRdb reprocessed the immunoSEQ multiplex PCR reads with MiXCR, giving one entry per CDR3 protein. The sample carries 45,000 or so distinct CDR3 sequences, approximately 93% recorded once. Material: CD8+ T cells from PBMCs. The receptors were sampled from a human donor in good health.

The chain joins TRBV5-4 to TRBJ2-5; 10 positions match TRBD2. The CDR3 has 17 amino acids. Germline assignment: CDR1 SGHNT and CDR2 YYREEE (reference sequence). V dropped 1 base and J dropped 5; count of bases not matched to a gene: 11. This chain's CDR3 is CASSLRLLAGEMETQYF. CDR3 nucleotides: TGTGCCAGCAGCTTGAGGCTCCTAGCGGGAGAAATGGAGACCCAGTACTTC.

The genes are TRBV3-1 and TRBJ1-1; 9 bases are shared with TRBD1. Trimming at V came to 1 base and at J to 5 bases, leaving 11 bases not matched to a gene. The CDR3 length is 17 residues. The V gene's germline CDR1 is LGHDT and CDR2 YNNKEL (reference sequence). CDR3 region: CASSQGGLGQGKTEAFF. CDR3 in DNA: TGTGCCAGCAGCCAAGGTGGGCTCGGACAGGGGAAAACTGAAGCTTTCTTT. The whole variable domain, remainder taken from reference TRBV3-1 and TRBJ1-1, is DTAVSQTPKYLVTQMGNDKSIKCEQNLGHDTMYWYKQDSKKFLKIMFSYNNKELIINETVPNRFSPKSPDKAHLNLHINSLELGDSAVYFCASSQGGLGQGKTEAFFGQGTRLTVV.

The chain links TRBV28 to TRBJ2-1; D perhaps matches TRBD2 (5 bases). The germline V gene has CDR1 MDHEN and CDR2 SYDVKM. The germline V and J ends were trimmed by 5 bases and 5 bases, with 10 bases remaining between them. This CDR3 spans 13 amino acids. The CDR3 bases are TGTGCCAGCAGTGTGACCGGGAACAATGAGCAGTTCTTC. Amino acids: CASSVTGNNEQFF.

The chain combines TRBV6-5 with TRBJ1-1; D perhaps matches TRBD1 (5 bases). The length of the CDR3 is 14 residues. Germline lookup yields CDR1 MNHEY and CDR2 SVGAGI. V gave up 2 bases and J gave up 4 bases, with 11 bases separating them. The CDR3 protein is CASSYTGGGTEAFF. As DNA, the CDR3 is TGTGCCAGCAGTTACACAGGTGGAGGCACTGAAGCTTTCTTT.

V is TRBV2 and J is TRBJ2-3, with no clear D. CDR3 length equals 13 residues. CDR1 and CDR2 (germline): SNHLY, FYNNEI. Trimming took off 6 bases at V and 0 bases at J, with 7 bases between the two ends. As DNA, the CDR3 is TGTGCCAGCAGGGATATGAGCACAGATACGCAGTATTTT. It specifies CASRDMSTDTQYF.

This clonotype has a single count. The chain links TRBV3-1 to TRBJ2-5; D unclear. The CDR3 is 15 residues long. Trimming pared 0 bases from V and 7 bases from J, leaving 15 bases between. Germline assignment: CDR1 LGHDT and CDR2 YNNKEL (reference sequence). DNA for the CDR3: TGTGCCAGCAGCCAAGAGGTTCTCTGGACGGGGACCCAGTACTTC. Its translation: CASSQEVLWTGTQYF.

The chain employs TRBV2 and TRBJ2-7; tentatively, D is TRBD2 (6 bases). CDR1 is SNHLY, CDR2 FYNNEI, per germline. This CDR3 comprises 15 residues. The V end lost 7 bases, the J end lost 3 bases, and 19 bases lay between the germline ends. The DNA of the CDR3 is TGTGCCAGCACGTTCTGGGGGGAAGAGGGCTACGAGCAGTACTTC. It specifies CASTFWGEEGYEQYF.

The chain is built from TRBV28 and TRBJ2-1; the D is unclear. This CDR3 contains 16 residues. Per the germline V gene, CDR1 is MDHEN and CDR2 is SYDVKM. The V end was cut by 5 bases, the J end by 3 bases, with 17 bases between. The chain's CDR3 is CASSPINLGGYNEQFF. The CDR3 region has the DNA TGTGCCAGCAGTCCGATCAACCTCGGCGGCTACAATGAGCAGTTCTTC.

The DNA of the CDR3 is TGTGCCAGCAGCTTAGTTCTAGACCTCACAGATACGCAGTATTTT. It codes for CASSLVLDLTDTQYF. V is TRBV7-9 and J is TRBJ2-3; D remains ambiguous. The germline V gene has CDR1 SEHNR and CDR2 FQNEAQ (reference sequence). Trimming removed 1 base from V and 2 bases from J, with 10 bases in between. The CDR3 covers 15 residues.

This chain joins TRBV6-6 and TRBJ2-5; 8 bases fit TRBD2. J gave up 3 bases and V 6 bases, and 6 bases lay outside the gene matches. This CDR3 comprises 14 residues. CDR1 is MNHNY, CDR2 SVGAGI, per germline (reference sequence). CDR3 region: CASRPHGGEETQYF. Written as DNA, the CDR3 is TGTGCCAGCAGACCCCACGGGGGGGAAGAGACCCAGTACTTC.

The chain uses TRBV5-6 and TRBJ2-7; D gene unclear. Germline V gene lookup returns CDR1 SGHDT and CDR2 YYEEEE. The V end was cut by 0 bases, the J end by 1 base, with 5 bases between. CDR3 length equals 13 residues. The CDR3: CASSLDFSYEQYF. Here the CDR3 DNA reads TGTGCCAGCAGCTTGGACTTTTCCTACGAGCAGTACTTC.

The V gene is TRBV5-1, the J gene TRBJ2-2; D is unresolved. V was shortened by 3 bases and J by 5 bases, with 8 bases between the two germline ends. The CDR3 is 13 amino acids. Germline CDR1 reads SGHRS; CDR2 reads YFSETQ. The CDR3 nucleotides are TGCGCCAGCAGCTCGCCTAGGACCGGGGAGCTGTTTTTT. As protein: CASSSPRTGELFF.

The rearrangement joins TRBV10-3 to TRBJ2-7, with TRBD1 identical over 10 bases. The V gene end was trimmed by 2 bases and the J gene end by 4 bases; junction bases not matched to a gene: 14. The CDR3 is 18 residues long. CDR1 ENHRY and CDR2 SYGVKD come from the germline V gene. CDR3 residues: CAISERILNAGQGYEQYF. The CDR3 DNA reads as TGTGCCATCAGTGAGCGGATTCTCAACGCGGGACAGGGGTACGAGCAGTACTTC.

This clonotype is a singleton in its sample. The chain links TRBV24-1 to TRBJ2-1; TRBD1 matches at 8 bases. The germline gives CDR1 KGHDR, CDR2 SFDVKD. The V segment lost 4 bases and the J segment 5 bases; nucleotides outside the gene matches: 0. CDR3 length equals 13 residues. The chain's CDR3 is CATSETGDNEQFF. The CDR3 DNA follows: TGTGCCACCAGTGAGACAGGGGACAATGAGCAGTTCTTC.

This chain uses TRBV7-6 with TRBJ2-5, with 11 bases that match TRBD2. The CDR3 length is 17 residues. CDR1 is SGHVS, CDR2 FNYEAQ, per germline. Unmatched junction bases numbered 13, after V lost 5 bases and J lost 5 bases. CDR3 nucleotide sequence: TGTGCCAGCAGCCCATTCGGTAGCGGGAGGGCCAGGGAGACCCAGTACTTC. Encoded protein: CASSPFGSGRARETQYF.

This clonotype was picked up one time. The chain recombines TRBV19 with TRBJ2-2, with D uncertain. The ends were cut back, 3 bases at V and 6 bases at J, with 5 bases in the middle. This CDR3 is built from 12 residues. Germline loops: CDR1 LNHDA, CDR2 SQIVND (reference sequence). The CDR3 DNA reads as TGTGCCAGTAGTATCGTCGCCGGGGAGCTGTTTTTT. Translating it yields CASSIVAGELFF.

The V gene is TRBV18, the J gene TRBJ2-4; 7 bases are a match to TRBD1. This CDR3 has 16 residues. Per the germline V gene, CDR1 is KGHSH and CDR2 is LQKENI. The J segment lost 0 bases and the V segment lost 3 bases, leaving 5 bases of the junction unmatched. The DNA of the CDR3 is TGTGCCAGCTCACCGACAGGGCTCGAAGCCAAAAACATTCAGTACTTC. Residues: CASSPTGLEAKNIQYF.

The rearrangement links TRBV7-9 to TRBJ2-7; D uncertain. Germline V gene data show CDR1 as SEHNR and CDR2 as FQNEAQ (reference sequence). The ends were cut back, 5 bases at V and 1 base at J, with 6 bases in the middle. The CDR3 consists of 12 residues. The CDR3 DNA reads TGTGCCAGCAGCCCCACTTCCTACGAGCAGTACTTC. Translated, it gives CASSPTSYEQYF.

The chain couples TRBV7-9 to TRBJ2-1, with TRBD2 identical over 12 bases. The V segment lost 5 bases and the J segment 2 bases; nucleotides outside the gene matches: 7. Germline-derived CDR1 and CDR2 are SEHNR and FQNEAQ (reference sequence). CDR3 length equals 17 residues. CDR3 protein: CASSGGLAGGPYNEQFF. CDR3 nucleotides: TGTGCCAGCAGCGGGGGCCTAGCGGGAGGGCCCTACAATGAGCAGTTCTTC.

In its sample, this clonotype was seen once. The V and J genes are TRBV9 and TRBJ2-5; 7 bases are shared with TRBD2. The germline V gene has CDR1 SGDLS and CDR2 YYNGEE. This CDR3 spans 13 amino acids. J gave up 4 bases and V 1 base, and 1 base lay outside the gene matches. The CDR3 loop is CASSVWEGETQYF. In DNA, the CDR3 is TGTGCCAGCAGCGTATGGGAGGGAGAGACCCAGTACTTC.

On this clonotype: At one end the junction does not follow the germline gene, possibly because of a read error. The V gene is TRBV15, the J gene TRBJ2-6; D gene ambiguous. Germline loops: CDR1 LNHNV, CDR2 YYDKDF (reference sequence). The CDR3 has 13 amino acids. As DNA, the CDR3 is TGTGCGACCAGCAACTCTGGGGCCAACGTCCTGACTTTC. It codes for CATSNSGANVLTF.

This chain connects TRBV4-1 to TRBJ2-7, with D perhaps matching TRBD2 (6 bases). V lost 3 bases, J lost 7 bases, and 22 bases lay in between. The V gene's germline CDR1 is MGHRA and CDR2 YSYEKL. The CDR3 is 16 residues long. DNA for the CDR3: TGCGCCAGCAGCCAGTCTCAGGGATTCGCCCGGGAGGAGCAGTACTTC. Residues: CASSQSQGFAREEQYF.

The chain combines TRBV25-1 with TRBJ1-5; a possible D gene is TRBD1 (5 bases). Germline V gene sequence: CDR1 MGHDK, CDR2 SYGVNS. This CDR3 is built from 14 residues. With 3 bases removed from V and 6 bases from J, the gap between germline ends came to 12 bases. The CDR3 loop is CASSEWGEVQPQHF. CDR3 coding DNA: TGTGCCAGCAGTGAGTGGGGGGAGGTTCAGCCCCAGCATTTT.

The V call is TRBV3-1, the J call TRBJ2-1; D perhaps matches TRBD2 (6 bases). The CDR3 loop spans 16 amino acids. Germline CDR1 and CDR2: LGHDT and YNNKEL (reference sequence). V lost 4 bases, J lost 7 bases, and 20 bases lay in between. The CDR3 spells CASSRRGSGYLNEQFF. The CDR3 DNA reads TGTGCCAGCAGCCGACGGGGGTCAGGTTACCTGAATGAGCAGTTCTTC.

The genes are TRBV7-9 and TRBJ2-7; unclear D gene. Looked up from germline, CDR1 is SEHNR and CDR2 is FQNEAQ (reference sequence). The V gene lost 1 base and the J gene lost 8 bases, with 9 bases spanning the gap. The CDR3 contains 12 residues. CDR3 nucleotide sequence: TGTGCCAGCAGCTTAGAGGATGGGAAGCAGTACTTC. This encodes CASSLEDGKQYF.

This rearrangement joins TRBV5-6 to TRBJ2-3; no clear D gene. Germline V lookup: CDR1 SGHDT, CDR2 YYEEEE. The CDR3 sequence is 12 residues long. V was clipped by 1 base and J by 6 bases, with 6 bases between them. The CDR3 sequence: CASSLPSDTQYF. DNA of the CDR3: TGTGCCAGCAGCTTGCCCTCCGATACGCAGTATTTT.

In DNA, the CDR3 is TGTGCCAGCAGTCAGACAGTTTACGAGCAGTACTTC. This sequence encodes CASSQTVYEQYF. This chain uses TRBV14 with TRBJ2-7, with TRBD1 as a possible D gene (5 bases). V was shortened by 6 bases and J by 4 bases, with 10 bases between the two germline ends. The CDR3 totals 12 residues. The germline CDR1 and CDR2 sequences are SGHDN and FVKESK.

The V gene is TRBV10-2, the J gene TRBJ2-3; D ambiguous. This CDR3 spans 10 amino acids. The V end lost 8 bases, the J end lost 8 bases, and 8 bases lay between the germline ends. In germline, CDR1 is WSHSY, CDR2 SAAADI. The CDR3 nucleotides read TGCGCCAGCGGTATGATTACGCAGTATTTT. It is translated as CASGMITQYF.

The V call is TRBV28, the J call TRBJ1-3; TRBD1 is a possible D gene (6 bases). Germline values: CDR1 MDHEN, CDR2 SYDVKM. The CDR3 totals 20 residues. Trimming shortened V by 3 bases and J by 0 bases, and 24 bases separated the two germline ends. CDR3 coding DNA: TGTGCCAGCAGTTTGTCGGGGGCTCCCAACAGGGTTGACTCTGGAAACACCATATATTTT. As protein: CASSLSGAPNRVDSGNTIYF. Looking up the rest from reference TRBV28 and TRBJ1-3 gives the full variable domain: DVKVTQSSRYLVKRTGEKVFLECVQDMDHENMFWYRQDPGLGLRLIYFSYDVKMKEKGDIPEGYSVSREKKERFSLILESASTNQTSMYLCASSLSGAPNRVDSGNTIYFGEGSWLTVV.

This clonotype was picked up one time. V usage is TRBV10-3 and J usage is TRBJ1-2; unclear D gene. V was clipped by 4 bases and J by 1 base, with 10 bases between them. Germline CDR1 and CDR2: ENHRY and SYGVKD. The CDR3 is made up of 14 amino acids. CDR3 amino acids: CAISVGTGNYGYTF. The CDR3 region has the DNA TGTGCCATCAGTGTGGGTACCGGTAACTATGGCTACACCTTC.

This chain uses TRBV7-7 with TRBJ2-1; D call uncertain. The germline CDR1 and CDR2 sequences are SSHAT and FNYEAQ (reference sequence). The CDR3 has 15 residues. Trimming left V 5 bases short and J 0 bases short, with 11 bases between. The CDR3 is CASSVGFSSYNEQFF. CDR3 nucleotide sequence: TGTGCCAGCAGCGTGGGGTTTAGCTCCTACAATGAGCAGTTCTTC.